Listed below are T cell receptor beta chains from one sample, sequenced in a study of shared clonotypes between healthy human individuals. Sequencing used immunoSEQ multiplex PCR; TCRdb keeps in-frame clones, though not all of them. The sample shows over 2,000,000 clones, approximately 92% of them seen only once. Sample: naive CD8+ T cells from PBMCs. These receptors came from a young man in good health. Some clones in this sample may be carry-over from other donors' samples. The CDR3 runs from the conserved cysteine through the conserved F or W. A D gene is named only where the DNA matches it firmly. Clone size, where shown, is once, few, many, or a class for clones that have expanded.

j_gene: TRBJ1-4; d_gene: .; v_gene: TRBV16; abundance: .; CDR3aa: CASSQSWGTNEKLFF; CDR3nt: TGTGCCAGCAGCCAATCGTGGGGAACTAATGAAAAACTGTTTTTT
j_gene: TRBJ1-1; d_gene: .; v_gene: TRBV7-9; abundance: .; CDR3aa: CASSPQGRGAEAFF; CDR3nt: TGTGCCAGCAGCCCTCAGGGGCGCGGCGCTGAAGCTTTCTTT
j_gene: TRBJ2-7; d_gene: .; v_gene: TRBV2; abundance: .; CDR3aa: CASSQRTEISYEQYF; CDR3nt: TGTGCCAGCAGTCAGAGGACTGAAATCTCCTACGAGCAGTACTTC
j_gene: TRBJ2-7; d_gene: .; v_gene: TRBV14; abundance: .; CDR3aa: CASSQVRGSIHEQYF; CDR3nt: TGTGCCAGCAGCCAAGTACGGGGGAGCATTCACGAGCAGTACTTC
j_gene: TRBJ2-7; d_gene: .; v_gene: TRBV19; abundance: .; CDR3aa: CASSTHGRLATLFYEQYF; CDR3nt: TGTGCCAGTAGTACCCACGGCCGTCTGGCTACCCTTTTTTACGAGCAGTACTTC
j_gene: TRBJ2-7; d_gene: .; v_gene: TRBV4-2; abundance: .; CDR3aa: CASSQASEEQYF; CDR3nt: TGTGCCAGCAGCCAAGCTAGTGAGGAGCAGTACTTC
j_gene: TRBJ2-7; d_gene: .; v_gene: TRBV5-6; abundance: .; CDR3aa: CASSFAGDEQYF; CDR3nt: TGTGCCAGCAGCTTCGCAGGGGACGAGCAGTACTTC
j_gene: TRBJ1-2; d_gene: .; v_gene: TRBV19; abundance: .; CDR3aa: CASSHRRGIYGYTF; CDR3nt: TGTGCCAGTAGTCATCGGCGGGGAATCTATGGCTACACCTTC
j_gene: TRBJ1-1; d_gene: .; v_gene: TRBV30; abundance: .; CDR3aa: CAWSVKGAGTTEAFF; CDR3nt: TGTGCCTGGAGTGTAAAGGGAGCGGGGACCACTGAAGCTTTCTTT
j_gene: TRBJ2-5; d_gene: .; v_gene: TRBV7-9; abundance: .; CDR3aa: CASSPHGYQETQYF; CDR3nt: TGTGCCAGCAGCCCCCATGGGTACCAAGAGACCCAGTACTTC
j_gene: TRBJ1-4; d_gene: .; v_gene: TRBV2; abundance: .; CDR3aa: CASRSPLASEKLFF; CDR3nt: TGTGCCAGCAGAAGCCCCTTAGCCAGTGAAAAACTGTTTTTT
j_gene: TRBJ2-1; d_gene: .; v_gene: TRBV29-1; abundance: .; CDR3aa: CSVEDNYNEQFF; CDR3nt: TGCAGCGTTGAAGATAACTACAATGAGCAGTTCTTC
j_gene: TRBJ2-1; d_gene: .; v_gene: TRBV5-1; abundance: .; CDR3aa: CASSGIDSSYNEQFF; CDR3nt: TGCGCCAGCAGCGGTATTGACAGCTCCTACAATGAGCAGTTCTTC
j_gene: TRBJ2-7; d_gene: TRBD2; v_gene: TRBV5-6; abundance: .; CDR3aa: CASSLAAVTSGKAYEQYF; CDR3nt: TGTGCCAGCAGCTTGGCCGCCGTTACTAGCGGGAAGGCCTACGAGCAGTACTTC
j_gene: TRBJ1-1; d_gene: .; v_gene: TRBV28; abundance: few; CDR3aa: CAVRRGNTEAFF; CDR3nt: TGTGCCGTCCGAAGGGGGAACACTGAAGCTTTCTTT
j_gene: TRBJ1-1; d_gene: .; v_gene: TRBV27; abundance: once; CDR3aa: CASSLSIRDMNTEAFF; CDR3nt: TGTGCCAGCAGTTTATCGATACGGGACATGAACACTGAAGCTTTCTTT
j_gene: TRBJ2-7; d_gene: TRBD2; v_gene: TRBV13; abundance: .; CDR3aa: CASSSFTPLAGGPSTYEQYF; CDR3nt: TGTGCCAGCAGCTCGTTCACACCACTAGCGGGAGGGCCTTCAACCTACGAGCAGTACTTC
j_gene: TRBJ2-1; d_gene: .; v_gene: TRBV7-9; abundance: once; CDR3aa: CAGTQREAPYNEQFF; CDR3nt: TGTGCCGGAACTCAAAGGGAGGCCCCCTACAATGAGCAGTTCTTC
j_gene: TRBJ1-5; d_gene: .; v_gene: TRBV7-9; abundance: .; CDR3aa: CASSLGERVSNQPQHF; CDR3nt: TGTGCCAGCAGCTTAGGGGAGCGGGTGAGCAATCAGCCCCAGCATTTT
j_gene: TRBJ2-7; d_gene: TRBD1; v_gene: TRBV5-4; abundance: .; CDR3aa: CASSPFSGQHAYEQYF; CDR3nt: TGTGCCAGCAGCCCGTTTTCGGGACAGCATGCCTACGAGCAGTACTTC
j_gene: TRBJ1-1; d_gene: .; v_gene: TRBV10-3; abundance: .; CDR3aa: CAISEVSRGALNTEAFF; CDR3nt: TGTGCCATCAGTGAAGTTTCGCGGGGGGCGCTGAACACTGAAGCTTTCTTT
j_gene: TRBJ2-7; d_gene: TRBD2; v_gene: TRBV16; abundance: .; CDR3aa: CASSSTGTRAHEQYF; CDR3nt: TGTGCCAGCAGCTCGACCGGGACTAGAGCCCACGAGCAGTACTTC
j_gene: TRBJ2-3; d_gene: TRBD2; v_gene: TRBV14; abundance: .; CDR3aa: CASSQVSGREGTDTQYF; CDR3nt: TGTGCCAGCAGCCAAGTTAGCGGGAGAGAGGGCACAGATACGCAGTATTTT
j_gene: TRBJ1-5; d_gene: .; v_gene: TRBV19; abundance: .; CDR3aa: CASSIGPGRVQPQHF; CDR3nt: TGTGCCAGTAGTATCGGTCCCGGCAGGGTTCAGCCCCAGCATTTT
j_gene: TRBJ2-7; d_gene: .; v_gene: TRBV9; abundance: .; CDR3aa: CASSVGTGTPSYEQYF; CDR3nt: TGTGCCAGCAGCGTAGGTACCGGGACTCCTTCCTACGAGCAGTACTTC
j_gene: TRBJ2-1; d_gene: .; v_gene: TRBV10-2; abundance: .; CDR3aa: CASSDLASKTYNEQFF; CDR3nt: TGCGCCAGCAGTGACCTAGCCTCAAAAACCTACAATGAGCAGTTCTTC
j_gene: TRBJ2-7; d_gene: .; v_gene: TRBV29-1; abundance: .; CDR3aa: CSVERVEGRYEQYF; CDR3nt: TGCAGCGTTGAAAGGGTAGAGGGCCGCTACGAGCAGTACTTC
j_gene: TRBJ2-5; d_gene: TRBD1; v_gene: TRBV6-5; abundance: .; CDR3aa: CASRPTGEETQYF; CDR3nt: TGTGCCAGCAGACCGACAGGGGAAGAGACCCAGTACTTC
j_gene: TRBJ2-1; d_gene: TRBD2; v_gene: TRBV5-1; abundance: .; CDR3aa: CASSLGLAGEGNEQFF; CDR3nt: TGCGCCAGCAGCTTGGGACTAGCGGGAGAGGGGAATGAGCAGTTCTTC
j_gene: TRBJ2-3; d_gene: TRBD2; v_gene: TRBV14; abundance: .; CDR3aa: CASSPSTSGPTDTQYF; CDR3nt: TGTGCCAGCAGCCCTTCGACTAGCGGGCCAACAGATACGCAGTATTTT
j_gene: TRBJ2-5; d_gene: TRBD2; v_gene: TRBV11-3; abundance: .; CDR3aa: CASSLVETSGYQETQYF; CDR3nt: TGTGCCAGCAGCTTAGTAGAGACTAGCGGGTACCAAGAGACCCAGTACTTC
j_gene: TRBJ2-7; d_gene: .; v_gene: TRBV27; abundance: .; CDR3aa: CASSLSTGGGYEQYF; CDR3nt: TGTGCCAGCAGTTTATCGACCGGGGGTGGCTACGAGCAGTACTTC
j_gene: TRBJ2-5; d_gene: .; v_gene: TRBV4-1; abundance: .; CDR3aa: CASSPHRDTQETQYF; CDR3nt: TGCGCCAGCAGCCCCCACAGGGACACACAAGAGACCCAGTACTTC
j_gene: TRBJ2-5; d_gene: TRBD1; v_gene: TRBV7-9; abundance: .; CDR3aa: CASSPGTGIEETQYF; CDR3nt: TGTGCCAGCAGCCCAGGGACAGGGATAGAAGAGACCCAGTACTTC
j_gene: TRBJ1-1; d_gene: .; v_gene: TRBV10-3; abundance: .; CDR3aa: CAISQPVWGGGSGTEAFF; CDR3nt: TGTGCCATCAGCCAGCCGGTTTGGGGAGGGGGAAGTGGCACTGAAGCTTTCTTT
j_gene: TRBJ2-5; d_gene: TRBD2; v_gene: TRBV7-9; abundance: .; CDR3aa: CASSLAGLAAQETQYF; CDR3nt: TGTGCCAGCAGCTTAGCGGGACTAGCGGCCCAAGAGACCCAGTACTTC
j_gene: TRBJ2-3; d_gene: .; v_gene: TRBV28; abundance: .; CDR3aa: CASAVTAASTDTQYF; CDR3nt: TGTGCCAGCGCGGTCACCGCGGCTAGCACAGATACGCAGTATTTT
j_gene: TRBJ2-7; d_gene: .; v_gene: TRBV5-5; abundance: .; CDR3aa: CASSYGTGAYEQYF; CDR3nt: TGTGCCAGCAGCTATGGGACGGGAGCATACGAGCAGTACTTC
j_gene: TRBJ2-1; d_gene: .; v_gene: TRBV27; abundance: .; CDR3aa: CASSLSGAGSYNEQFF; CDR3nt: TGTGCCAGCAGTTTATCTGGGGCTGGGTCCTACAATGAGCAGTTCTTC
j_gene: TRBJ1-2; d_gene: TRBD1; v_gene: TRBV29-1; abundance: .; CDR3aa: CSVDDRDGYTF; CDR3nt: TGCAGCGTCGACGACAGGGACGGCTACACCTTC
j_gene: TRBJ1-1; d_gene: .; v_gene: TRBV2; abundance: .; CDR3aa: CASSDSKGGGQVVNTEAFF; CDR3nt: TGTGCCAGCAGTGATTCCAAAGGCGGGGGGCAGGTGGTGAACACTGAAGCTTTCTTT
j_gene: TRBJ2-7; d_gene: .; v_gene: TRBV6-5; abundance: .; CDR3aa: CASSLGEQYF; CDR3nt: TGTGCCAGCAGTTTGGGGGAGCAGTACTTC
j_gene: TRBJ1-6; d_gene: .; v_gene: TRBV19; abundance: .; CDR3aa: CASSARAYNSPLHF; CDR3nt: TGTGCCAGTAGTGCCCGGGCCTATAATTCACCCCTCCACTTT